Below, 11 T cell receptor beta chains from the same sample are listed, as sequenced in a study of OX40 agonist ivuxolimab in advanced cancers. The repertoire was sequenced with immunoSEQ multiplex PCR; TCRdb's copy has only in-frame clones and lacks some. Here the sample spans some 73,000 clones, 65% to 90% being singletons. Sequences were derived from CD4+ or CD8+ T cells sorted from blood, sampled in a trial of the OX40 agonist ivuxolimab. Receptors originate from an adult with an advanced solid tumor such as melanoma, head and neck, liver or kidney cancer.

This clone showed up just a few times. V and J are TRBV7-9 and TRBJ1-4; D is ambiguous. The V gene lost 4 bases and the J gene lost 12 bases, with 12 bases spanning the gap. The germline V gene has CDR1 SEHNR and CDR2 FQNEAQ (reference sequence). The length of the CDR3 is 12 residues. The CDR3 DNA reads TGTGCCAGCAGCTGGGGAGGCAATGAACTGTTTTTT. Translation gives CASSWGGNELFF.

The chain employs TRBV7-2 and TRBJ1-1, with 7 bases that match TRBD1. The junction had 4 bases not matched to a gene; V was cut back by 5 bases and J by 1 base. Germline lookup yields CDR1 SGHTA and CDR2 FQGNSA. CDR3 length: 14 amino acids. CDR3 in amino acids: CASSPWTGNTEAFF. CDR3 DNA: TGTGCCAGCAGCCCTTGGACAGGGAACACTGAAGCTTTCTTT. The full variable domain, completed using reference TRBV7-2 and TRBJ1-1, is GAGVSQSPSNKVTEKGKDVELRCDPISGHTALYWYRQSLGQGLEFLIYFQGNSAPDKSGLPSDRFSAERTGGSVSTLTIQRTQQEDSAVYLCASSPWTGNTEAFFGQGTRLTVV.

This chain links TRBV28 with TRBJ2-1, with 9 bases that match TRBD2. The CDR3 contains 16 residues. The ends lost 6 bases at V and 3 bases at J; junction bases unmatched: 9. From germline, CDR1 is MDHEN and CDR2 SYDVKM. Here the CDR3 DNA reads TGTGCCAGCAGACCCCAGACTAGCGGACGCTACAATGAGCAGTTCTTC. Amino acid sequence: CASRPQTSGRYNEQFF.

The chain combines TRBV5-4 with TRBJ2-3; D is unclear. V was clipped by 0 bases and J by 2 bases, with 1 base between them. Germline V gives CDR1 SGHNT, CDR2 YYREEE (reference sequence). CDR3 length: 12 amino acids. CDR3 nucleotide sequence: TGTGCCAGCAGCTTGGACACAGATACGCAGTATTTT. Its translation is CASSLDTDTQYF. Using reference TRBV5-4 and TRBJ2-3 for the parts outside the CDR3, the full variable domain is ETGVTQSPTHLIKTRGQQVTLRCSSQSGHNTVSWYQQALGQGPQFIFQYYREEENGRGNFPPRFSGLQFPNYSSELNVNALELDDSALYLCASSLDTDTQYFGPGTRLTVL.

The genes are TRBV13 and TRBJ1-2; D is uncertain. The V and J ends lost 7 bases and 3 bases respectively, with 21 bases between them. The CDR3 spans 16 residues. Germline V gives CDR1 PRHDT, CDR2 FYEKMQ (reference sequence). The CDR3 spells CASTPTPGTWDYGYTF. The CDR3 DNA reads TGTGCCAGCACCCCAACCCCCGGTACATGGGACTATGGCTACACCTTC.

The chain couples TRBV18 to TRBJ2-3; 10 nucleotides agree with TRBD2. The CDR3 is 15 amino acids. The germline gives CDR1 KGHSH, CDR2 LQKENI. V lost 2 bases, J lost 4 bases, and 3 bases stayed unmatched. CDR3 in amino acids: CASSPGLAGADTQYF. The DNA of the CDR3 is TGTGCCAGCTCACCAGGCCTAGCGGGAGCAGATACGCAGTATTTT.

The rearrangement uses TRBV30 and TRBJ2-2, with D perhaps being TRBD1 or TRBD2 (5 bases each). Germline V gene data show CDR1 as GTSNPN and CDR2 as SVGIG (reference sequence). V lost 3 bases to trimming and J lost 5 bases, with 10 bases between them. The CDR3 extends over 13 amino acids. The DNA of the CDR3 is TGTGCCTGGAGGAACTGGGGGACCGGGGAGCTGTTTTTT. Translated, it gives CAWRNWGTGELFF.

This rearrangement joins TRBV5-4 to TRBJ2-1; 15 nucleotides line up with TRBD2. CDR1 and CDR2 (germline): SGHNT, YYREEE (reference sequence). This CDR3 has 18 amino acids. V lost 4 bases and J lost 5; bases outside the gene matches: 10. CDR3 sequence reads: CASSPTGLAGGQDNEQFF. The CDR3 region has the DNA TGTGCCAGCAGCCCCACCGGACTAGCGGGGGGGCAGGACAATGAGCAGTTCTTC.

V is TRBV19 and J is TRBJ1-1; TRBD1 matches at 7 bases. This CDR3 has 16 residues. Per the germline V gene, CDR1 is LNHDA and CDR2 is SQIVND (reference sequence). Trimming at V came to 5 bases and at J to 3 bases, leaving 12 bases not matched to a gene. The CDR3 DNA sequence: TGTGCCAGTAGTGGCAAACCGGGACAGAGTTACACTGAAGCTTTCTTT. Amino acids: CASSGKPGQSYTEAFF.

The V and J genes are TRBV7-6 and TRBJ1-6; D is ambiguous. Germline CDR1 SGHVS, CDR2 FNYEAQ. The CDR3 is 14 residues long. V was pared by 5 bases and J by 6 bases, with 11 bases between. The CDR3 DNA is TGTGCCAGCAGCACGGGTGGGCCTAATTCACCCCTCCACTTT. This codes for CASSTGGPNSPLHF.

The chain recombines TRBV11-2 with TRBJ1-3; unclear D gene. V was clipped by 3 bases and J by 3 bases, with 9 bases between them. This CDR3 contains 14 residues. CDR1 SGHAT and CDR2 FQNNGV come from the germline V gene. The CDR3 loop is CASSFAGSGNTIYF. CDR3 bases: TGTGCCAGCAGCTTCGCGGGGAGTGGAAACACCATATATTTT. Drawing the rest from reference TRBV11-2 and TRBJ1-3, the complete variable domain is EAGVAQSPRYKIIEKRQSVAFWCNPISGHATLYWYQQILGQGPKLLIQFQNNGVVDDSQLPKDRFSAERLKGVDSTLKIQPAKLEDSAVYLCASSFAGSGNTIYFGEGSWLTVV.